This is a list of T cell receptor beta chains from one sample in a study of shared clonotypes between healthy human individuals. Clones were read by immunoSEQ multiplex PCR, and TCRdb kept only the in-frame ones, dropping some. Here the sample spans roughly 2.4 million clones, roughly 95% being singletons. Sequenced material: naive CD4+ T cells sorted from blood. The receptors shown here come from a man between 18 and 35 years old in good health. The CDR3 runs from the conserved cysteine through the conserved F or W. A D gene is named only where the DNA matches it firmly.

>NA|TRBV18
CASSPTRGETEAFF
>NA|TRBV9
CASSASGIEQFF
>NA|TRBV5-1
CASSPTKPSGNTIYF
>NA|TRBV5-1
CASSFISGDTQYF
>TRBD1|TRBV10-3
CAISEGQGSSYEQYF
>TRBD2|TRBV6-5
CASSPGTRNEQYF
>NA|TRBV30
CAWSVGVIGYGYTF
>TRBD2|TRBV5-4
CASSSGLAGSYEQYF
>TRBD2|TRBV4-1
CASSQRTSGGTDTQYF
>NA|TRBV19
CASSVGVSYEQYF